A selection of T cell receptor beta chains follows, all from one sample in a study of control samples from healthy donors and cancer patients. Sequenced by immunoSEQ multiplex PCR; TCRdb stores in-frame clones only, minus some. The sample has 50,000 or so clones; 86% are singletons. Sequenced sample: PBMCs. These receptors were obtained from a woman in her 50s with lung cancer. The conserved cysteine and the conserved F or W are not part of the CDR3 here. D genes are given only for firm matches.

11	TRBJ1-2	-	TRBV28	ASSYGTDYGYT
12	TRBJ1-3	-	TRBV7-2	ASKAGASGNTIY
13	TRBJ1-3	TRBD1	TRBV9	ASSPRGDRGNTIY
11	TRBJ1-2	-	TRBV10-3	AILTDSNYGYT
14	TRBJ2-2	-	TRBV7-2	ASIYLPGGPGGELF
10	TRBJ1-2	-	TRBV30	AWTPGVKGYT
13	TRBJ1-6	-	TRBV9	ASSVGNSYNSPLH
13	TRBJ1-1	TRBD1	TRBV3-1/TRBV3-2	ASSLTGGVWTEAF
11	TRBJ2-1	-	TRBV7-2	ASSSPLQNEQF
15	TRBJ1-2	-	TRBV28	ASNRMRGEGRNYGYT
13	TRBJ2-2	TRBD2	TRBV2	ASSKGLANTGELF
10	TRBJ1-5	-	TRBV27	ASSFRNQPQH
16	TRBJ1-6	TRBD1	TRBV5-5	ASSRDRGQFFSNSPLH
12	-	TRBD1	TRBV6-5	ASRPGTGGSEQY
10	TRBJ2-2	-	TRBV7-2	ASSLNTGELF
13	TRBJ2-2	-	TRBV5-6	ASRGWGTNTGELF
12	TRBJ1-2	-	TRBV19	ASSMGLGPYGYT
14	TRBJ2-1	-	TRBV7-3	ASSYKGGVLHNEQF
13	TRBJ2-1	TRBD1	TRBV5-1	ASSPGQGAYNEQF
12	TRBJ1-2	-	TRBV2	ASSVAQGLGGYT
12	TRBJ2-2	-	TRBV29-1	SVEGGQLTGELF
12	TRBJ1-5	TRBD1	TRBV6-1	ASRQTGGVGSQH
12	TRBJ2-1	-	TRBV7-8	ASSLVMTTNEQF
14	TRBJ1-4	-	TRBV6-5	ASSYSIREENEKLF
13	TRBJ2-1	-	TRBV7-3	ASSLSPSSYNEQF
11	TRBJ2-5	TRBD2	TRBV12-3/TRBV12-4	AIGTSLQETQY
15	TRBJ1-2	TRBD1	TRBV7-2	ASSLALAGGRNYGYT
13	TRBJ2-4	TRBD2	TRBV3-1/TRBV3-2	ASSQAGGRENIQY
12	TRBJ2-7	-	TRBV30	AWSPGQGNYEQY
10	TRBJ2-7	-	TRBV21-1	ANATAGDEQY
12	TRBJ2-1	-	TRBV7-9	ASSPTGAYNEQF
14	TRBJ2-7	-	TRBV7-2	ASSSPYLSGDDEQY
11	TRBJ2-5	TRBD2	TRBV7-2	ASSVLAGETQY
9	TRBJ1-1	-	TRBV6-5	ASSQGSEAF
11	TRBJ2-7	-	TRBV5-5	ASSMEAGYEQY
12	TRBJ2-3	TRBD2	TRBV6-5	ASKDPAGVDTQY
10	TRBJ1-6	-	TRBV3-1/TRBV3-2	ASSPDNSPLH
13	TRBJ2-3	-	TRBV11-1	ASSLATGGTDTQY
9	TRBJ2-7	-	TRBV12-3/TRBV12-4	ASSPGYEQY
13	TRBJ2-1	-	TRBV13	ASSPPGQQYNEQF
12	TRBJ1-1	-	TRBV6-5	ASSYSDSDTEAF
12	TRBJ1-1	-	TRBV11-3	ASSRTQENTEAF
11	TRBJ1-2	TRBD1	TRBV6-1	ASSEGDRVGYT
11	TRBJ2-2	-	TRBV11-2	ASSSGGPGELF
9	TRBJ2-7	-	TRBV3-1/TRBV3-2	ASGGVYEQY
13	TRBJ1-3	-	TRBV19	ASSMRGHSGNTIY
18	TRBJ1-1	TRBD1	TRBV18	ASSPRTGGPPWTMNTEAF
11	TRBJ1-1	TRBD1	TRBV3-1/TRBV3-2	ASRADRDTEAF
14	TRBJ2-3	-	TRBV3-1/TRBV3-2	ASSLTGALGTDTQY
11	TRBJ1-2	-	TRBV18	ASSHRSDRGYT